The 13 T cell receptor beta chains reported below all come from one sample, sequenced in a study of blood T cell repertoires in COVID-19. The table came from immunoSEQ multiplex PCR; TCRdb's copy has only in-frame clones and leaves some out. The repertoire holds around 68,000 clones, with 88% as singletons. The specimen was peripheral blood. These TCRs come from a human donor in a cohort sampled during active COVID-19.

J is TRBJ1-2 and V is TRBV28; TRBD1 agrees at 7 bases. J was trimmed by 7 bases and V by 4 bases; bases with no gene match: 12. This CDR3 is built from 15 residues. Germline V lookup: CDR1 MDHEN, CDR2 SYDVKM. CDR3 DNA: TGTGCCAGCAGTTCCCCCAAGACAGGGTGGCGTGGCTACACCTTC. It is translated as CASSSPKTGWRGYTF.

V is TRBV5-1 and J is TRBJ1-2; 9 bases are a match to TRBD1. The V segment lost 6 bases and the J segment 2 bases; nucleotides outside the gene matches: 5. The germline V gene encodes CDR1 SGHRS and CDR2 YFSETQ. The CDR3 runs 14 residues. CDR3 nucleotides: TGCGCCAGCACTTCCGGGACAGGGAACTATGGCTACACCTTC. It is translated as CASTSGTGNYGYTF.

This clone was seen only once. The chain employs TRBV6-1 and TRBJ1-2, with D tentatively TRBD1 (5 bases). The CDR3 spans 17 residues. The germline V gene has CDR1 MNHNS and CDR2 SASEGT. V was shortened by 1 base and J by 2 bases, with 17 bases between the two germline ends. CDR3: CASSEDSGGGLNYGYTF. As DNA, the CDR3 is TGTGCCAGCAGTGAAGACTCTGGGGGGGGGTTGAACTATGGCTACACCTTC.

The chain joins TRBV19 to TRBJ1-5; D not certain. The CDR3 runs to 16 residues. Trimming cost V 5 bases and J 0 bases, with 14 bases left between them. CDR1 LNHDA and CDR2 SQIVND come from the germline V gene (reference sequence). CDR3 in amino acids: CASSSGGRDSNQPQHF. For the CDR3, the DNA is TGTGCCAGTAGTTCCGGCGGTAGAGATAGCAATCAGCCCCAGCATTTT.

This clone has a handful of counts. The chain is built from TRBV18 and TRBJ1-2, with D perhaps TRBD1 (5 bases). This CDR3 spans 15 amino acids. V lost 5 bases, J lost 4 bases, and 17 bases lay in between. Looked up from germline, CDR1 is KGHSH and CDR2 is LQKENI. The CDR3 DNA reads TGTGCCAGCTCAGGCGGACGACAGACTTTCTATGGCTACACCTTC. It is translated as CASSGGRQTFYGYTF.

The V gene is TRBV10-3, the J gene TRBJ1-6; D call uncertain. CDR1 and CDR2 from the germline V gene are ENHRY and SYGVKD. The ends were cut back, 0 bases at V and 8 bases at J, with 5 bases in the middle. This CDR3 contains 13 residues. CDR3 amino acids: CAISESPDSPLHF. In DNA form, the CDR3 reads TGTGCCATCAGTGAGTCGCCGGATTCACCCCTCCACTTT.

Written as DNA, the CDR3 is TGTGCCAGCAGAGGTGGAGGGGTGGGGGAAAAACTGTTTTTT. Translated: CASRGGGVGEKLFF. This sequence joins TRBV27 and TRBJ1-4; the D gene is possibly TRBD1 (5 bases). Between the trimmed V and J ends, which lost 6 bases and 8 bases, there was a span of 16 bases. The CDR3 extends over 14 amino acids. The germline V gene encodes CDR1 MNHEY and CDR2 SMNVEV (reference sequence).

The rearrangement joins TRBV5-1 to TRBJ1-1; D perhaps matches TRBD1 (5 bases). Trimming removed 6 bases from V and 2 bases from J, with 17 bases in between. Germline V gives CDR1 SGHRS, CDR2 YFSETQ. The CDR3 length is 15 residues. The CDR3 sequence: CASNRERQGNTEAFF. The CDR3 DNA reads TGCGCCAGCAATCGAGAACGGCAGGGTAACACTGAAGCTTTCTTT.

The table lists this clone with a count of one. The chain uses TRBV7-3 and TRBJ2-3; D is uncertain. The CDR3 runs to 13 residues. Germline CDR1 and CDR2: SGHTA and FQGTGA. V was shortened by 3 bases and J by 4 bases, with 8 bases between the two germline ends. The CDR3 reads CASSFLGSDTQYF. The CDR3, as DNA: TGTGCCAGCAGCTTCCTCGGGTCAGATACGCAGTATTTT. The complete variable domain, with remaining parts taken from reference TRBV7-3 and TRBJ2-3, reads GAGVSQTPSNKVTEKGKYVELRCDPISGHTALYWYRQSLGQGPEFLIYFQGTGAADDSGLPNDRFFAVRPEGSVSTLKIQRTERGDSAVYLCASSFLGSDTQYFGPGTRLTVL.

The chain links TRBV18 to TRBJ2-7, with D tentatively TRBD1 (6 bases). Germline CDR1 is KGHSH and CDR2 is LQKENI. With 4 bases removed from V and 0 bases from J, the gap between germline ends came to 13 bases. CDR3 length: 15 residues. CDR3 sequence (DNA): TGTGCCAGCTCACAGTCGACAGGTACCTCCTACGAGCAGTACTTC. It encodes CASSQSTGTSYEQYF. Supplemented by reference TRBV18 and TRBJ2-7, the full variable domain reads NAGVMQNPRHLVRRRGQEARLRCSPMKGHSHVYWYRQLPEEGLKFMVYLQKENIIDESGMPKERFSAEFPKEGPSILRIQQVVRGDSAAYFCASSQSTGTSYEQYFGPGTRLTVT.

This clone was found a few times. The V call is TRBV10-2, the J call TRBJ1-2; D remains ambiguous. Trimming shortened V by 4 bases and J by 4 bases, and 16 bases separated the two germline ends. Germline assignment: CDR1 WSHSY and CDR2 SAAADI. The CDR3 totals 15 residues. The CDR3 bases are TGCGCCAGCAGTGCTTCACCAGGATTTTTCTATGGCTACACCTTC. Residues: CASSASPGFFYGYTF.

The chain couples TRBV25-1 to TRBJ2-3, with 11 bases matching TRBD2. The CDR3 loop spans 14 amino acids. Germline lookup yields CDR1 MGHDK and CDR2 SYGVNS. J lost 3 bases, V lost 9 bases, and 5 bases had no gene match. The CDR3 loop is CARVLAGGTDTQYF. CDR3 sequence (DNA): TGTGCCAGAGTCTTAGCGGGGGGGACAGATACGCAGTATTTT. The variable domain in full, completed from reference TRBV25-1 and TRBJ2-3, reads EADIYQTPRYLVIGTGKKITLECSQTMGHDKMYWYQQDPGMELHLIHYSYGVNSTEKGDLSSESTVSRIRTEHFPLTLESARPSHTSQYLCARVLAGGTDTQYFGPGTRLTVL.

The chain recombines TRBV7-9 with TRBJ2-3, with TRBD2 matching 8 bases. V trimming: 3 bases; J trimming: 4 bases; junction bases outside the gene matches: 6. This CDR3 comprises 15 residues. The germline V gene encodes CDR1 SEHNR and CDR2 FQNEAQ (reference sequence). The CDR3 DNA follows: TGTGCCAGCAGCTTCACCCGGGGGGGACCAGATACGCAGTATTTT. Residues: CASSFTRGGPDTQYF.